This T cell receptor beta chain was found in a study of PD-1 blockade in classical Hodgkin lymphoma. All trial patients relapsed after autologous stem cell transplantation. Study findings and constraints: Nothing has yet pinned down what causes the repertoire differences, possibly disease activity or prior therapy. Newly diagnosed and completely responding patients shared comparable baseline diversity. In CD4+ cells, TCR diversity went up significantly by C4D1, but in CD8+ cells it did not.

Clones were read by immunoSEQ multiplex PCR, and TCRdb kept only the in-frame ones, dropping some. Among more than 11,000 clones, 81% were seen once, and the ten largest hold approximately 25%. In regard to this clone: Its matching antigen is unknown.

The starting material was peripheral blood mononuclear cells (PBMCs), obtained at baseline. The clonotype comes from a human donor with classical Hodgkin lymphoma.

DNA for the CDR3: TGTGCCAGCAGCGTCTCCGACGGGGGCACAGATACGCAGTATTTT. This translates into CASSVSDGGTDTQYF. The chain employs TRBV9 and TRBJ2-3, with a tentative D call TRBD2 (5 bases). The CDR3 is 15 residues long. CDR1 is SGDLS and CDR2 is YYNGEE in the germline V gene. With 2 bases removed from V and 1 base from J, the gap between germline ends came to 11 bases.